Listed below are T cell receptor beta chains from one sample, sequenced in a study of blood T cell repertoires in COVID-19. The data were produced by immunoSEQ multiplex PCR, yet TCRdb's version contains in-frame clones alone and is incomplete. This sample has 50,000 to 65,000 clones, with 55% to 80% found just once. Sequencing input: peripheral blood. The receptors were gathered from a woman aged 65 to 85 with COVID-19, enrolled during active disease. Both conserved end residues are part of each CDR3. Each record gives: J gene, V gene, clone size, D gene, CDR3 protein, CDR3 DNA. D genes are given only for firm matches. Part of the rows lack a size; the others show once, few, many or a class for expanded clones.

j_call: TRBJ2-2
v_call: TRBV19
clone_size: .
d_call: .
cdr3_aa: CASTLKGAGELFF
cdr3_nt: TGTGCCAGTACCCTGAAAGGGGCCGGGGAGCTGTTTTTT

j_call: TRBJ2-2
v_call: TRBV24-1
clone_size: .
d_call: .
cdr3_aa: CATRGGSGFTGELFF
cdr3_nt: TGTGCCACCAGAGGAGGTAGCGGATTCACCGGGGAGCTGTTTTTT

j_call: TRBJ2-3
v_call: TRBV5-1
clone_size: .
d_call: .
cdr3_aa: CASSLEGHPTDTQYF
cdr3_nt: TGCGCCAGCAGCTTGGAGGGACACCCCACAGATACGCAGTATTTT

j_call: TRBJ1-6
v_call: TRBV5-1
clone_size: .
d_call: .
cdr3_aa: CASSLDPANSPLHF
cdr3_nt: TGCGCCAGCAGCTTGGACCCAGCGAATTCACCCCTCCACTTT

j_call: TRBJ1-6
v_call: TRBV23-1
clone_size: .
d_call: TRBD1
cdr3_aa: CASDPGTEALYYNSPLHF
cdr3_nt: TGCGCCAGCGACCCCGGGACAGAAGCCTTATACTATAATTCACCCCTCCACTTT

j_call: TRBJ2-3
v_call: TRBV15
clone_size: .
d_call: TRBD2
cdr3_aa: CATSTGGAGGLYTDTQYF
cdr3_nt: TGTGCCACCAGCACCGGAGGGGCGGGGGGACTATACACAGATACGCAGTATTTT

j_call: TRBJ2-2
v_call: TRBV19
clone_size: .
d_call: .
cdr3_aa: CASSIVVRTTGELFF
cdr3_nt: TGTGCCAGTAGTATAGTCGTCAGAACGACCGGGGAGCTGTTTTTT

j_call: TRBJ1-1
v_call: TRBV6-6
clone_size: .
d_call: .
cdr3_aa: CASSYGVGGTEAFF
cdr3_nt: TGTGCCAGCAGTTACGGTGTAGGGGGCACTGAAGCTTTCTTT

j_call: TRBJ2-7
v_call: TRBV12-3/TRBV12-4
clone_size: .
d_call: .
cdr3_aa: CASSFAYEQYF
cdr3_nt: TGTGCCAGCAGTTTCGCCTACGAGCAGTACTTC

j_call: TRBJ2-2
v_call: TRBV5-4
clone_size: .
d_call: .
cdr3_aa: CASSQGAGAYTGELFF
cdr3_nt: TGTGCCAGCAGCCAAGGGGCGGGGGCCTACACCGGGGAGCTGTTTTTT

j_call: TRBJ2-5
v_call: TRBV2
clone_size: few
d_call: TRBD2
cdr3_aa: CASSPLLAGAGETQYF
cdr3_nt: TGTGCCAGCAGCCCCTTACTAGCGGGGGCGGGAGAGACCCAGTACTTC

j_call: TRBJ2-3
v_call: TRBV7-9
clone_size: .
d_call: .
cdr3_aa: CASSLQGSGDTQYF
cdr3_nt: TGTGCCAGCAGCTTACAGGGCAGCGGGGATACGCAGTATTTT

j_call: TRBJ1-1
v_call: TRBV19
clone_size: .
d_call: TRBD1
cdr3_aa: CASTAKGRGHTEAFF
cdr3_nt: TGTGCCAGTACCGCTAAGGGCAGGGGGCACACTGAAGCTTTCTTT

j_call: TRBJ2-5
v_call: TRBV5-1
clone_size: .
d_call: TRBD1
cdr3_aa: CASSSGQLQETQYF
cdr3_nt: TGCGCCAGCAGCTCGGGACAGCTCCAAGAGACCCAGTACTTC

j_call: TRBJ2-1
v_call: TRBV4-1
clone_size: .
d_call: TRBD2
cdr3_aa: CASSEPGLAGINEQFF
cdr3_nt: TGCGCCAGCAGCGAACCGGGACTAGCGGGGATCAATGAGCAGTTCTTC

j_call: TRBJ1-2
v_call: TRBV15
clone_size: .
d_call: TRBD1
cdr3_aa: CATSTRRGPNGYTF
cdr3_nt: TGTGCCACCAGCACCAGAAGGGGGCCTAATGGCTACACCTTC

j_call: TRBJ2-1
v_call: TRBV19
clone_size: .
d_call: .
cdr3_aa: CASSMYRTTSNEQFF
cdr3_nt: TGTGCCAGTAGTATGTACAGGACGACTAGCAATGAGCAGTTCTTC

j_call: TRBJ2-7
v_call: TRBV3-1/TRBV3-2
clone_size: many
d_call: .
cdr3_aa: CASSQAFGTLTTYEQYF
cdr3_nt: TGTGCCAGCAGCCAAGCTTTCGGGACATTGACTACCTACGAGCAGTACTTC

j_call: TRBJ2-1
v_call: TRBV5-1
clone_size: .
d_call: .
cdr3_aa: CASSLQTRREQFF
cdr3_nt: TGCGCCAGCAGCTTACAAACTAGGCGCGAGCAGTTCTTC

j_call: TRBJ2-1
v_call: TRBV11-3
clone_size: .
d_call: TRBD2
cdr3_aa: CASSIEGFAGGTDEQFF
cdr3_nt: TGTGCCAGCAGCATAGAGGGGTTTGCGGGAGGGACGGATGAGCAGTTCTTC

j_call: TRBJ1-2
v_call: TRBV28
clone_size: once
d_call: .
cdr3_aa: CASRKRQDPNYGYTF
cdr3_nt: TGTGCCAGCAGAAAACGACAGGACCCTAACTATGGCTACACCTTC

j_call: TRBJ2-5
v_call: TRBV6-6
clone_size: .
d_call: .
cdr3_aa: CASTRRTGRASAAPQETQYF
cdr3_nt: TGTGCCAGCACTCGCAGGACAGGGAGGGCTTCGGCGGCCCCCCAAGAGACCCAGTACTTC

j_call: TRBJ2-1
v_call: TRBV5-1
clone_size: .
d_call: .
cdr3_aa: CASSSGGGSSYNEQFF
cdr3_nt: TGCGCCAGCAGCTCCGGTGGGGGGTCCTCCTACAATGAGCAGTTCTTC

j_call: TRBJ2-1
v_call: TRBV9
clone_size: .
d_call: .
cdr3_aa: CASREVADYNEQFF
cdr3_nt: TGTGCCAGCAGAGAAGTAGCAGACTACAATGAGCAGTTCTTC

j_call: TRBJ2-1
v_call: TRBV18
clone_size: .
d_call: TRBD2
cdr3_aa: CASSPAPAGTGGTEQFF
cdr3_nt: TGTGCCAGCTCACCAGCCCCGGCCGGGACGGGGGGGACCGAGCAGTTCTTC

j_call: TRBJ1-2
v_call: TRBV18
clone_size: .
d_call: .
cdr3_aa: CASSPDTYGYTF
cdr3_nt: TGTGCCAGCTCACCGGACACGTATGGCTACACCTTC

j_call: TRBJ2-7
v_call: TRBV19
clone_size: once
d_call: .
cdr3_aa: CASSDRYYVTF
cdr3_nt: TGTGCCAGTTCCGACAGATACTACGTTACCTTC

j_call: TRBJ2-1
v_call: TRBV15
clone_size: .
d_call: .
cdr3_aa: CATSRDLGGEQFF
cdr3_nt: TGTGCCACCAGCAGAGATTTGGGCGGGGAGCAGTTCTTC

j_call: TRBJ1-4
v_call: TRBV7-2
clone_size: .
d_call: .
cdr3_aa: CTSSLASGATNEKLFF
cdr3_nt: TGTACCAGCAGCTTAGCGTCGGGTGCAACTAATGAAAAACTGTTTTTT

j_call: TRBJ1-2
v_call: TRBV7-9
clone_size: .
d_call: .
cdr3_aa: CASSHWGDYGYTF
cdr3_nt: TGTGCCAGCAGCCACTGGGGGGACTATGGCTACACCTTC

j_call: TRBJ2-1
v_call: TRBV6-5
clone_size: .
d_call: TRBD2
cdr3_aa: CASSYSSGRRGEQFF
cdr3_nt: TGTGCCAGCAGTTACTCTAGCGGGAGGAGGGGGGAGCAGTTCTTC

j_call: TRBJ1-1
v_call: TRBV25-1
clone_size: .
d_call: .
cdr3_aa: CASSEGRSRAFF
cdr3_nt: TGTGCCAGCAGTGAAGGGAGGTCGAGGGCTTTCTTT

j_call: TRBJ1-1
v_call: TRBV29-1
clone_size: once
d_call: TRBD1
cdr3_aa: CSGRQGNTEAFF
cdr3_nt: TGCAGCGGTAGACAGGGGAACACTGAAGCTTTCTTT

j_call: TRBJ2-7
v_call: TRBV5-4
clone_size: once
d_call: .
cdr3_aa: CASSLRDSSYEQYF
cdr3_nt: TGTGCCAGCAGCTTGCGGGATAGCTCCTACGAGCAGTACTTC

j_call: TRBJ2-2
v_call: TRBV2
clone_size: .
d_call: .
cdr3_aa: CASSESAGGELFF
cdr3_nt: TGTGCCAGCAGTGAATCGGCGGGCGGGGAGCTGTTTTTT

j_call: TRBJ1-1
v_call: TRBV11-3
clone_size: few
d_call: TRBD1
cdr3_aa: CASSYRSTGMNTEAFF
cdr3_nt: TGTGCCAGCAGCTACCGATCGACAGGGATGAACACTGAAGCTTTCTTT

j_call: TRBJ2-5
v_call: TRBV7-2
clone_size: .
d_call: .
cdr3_aa: CASSLSDRETQYF
cdr3_nt: TGTGCCAGCAGCTTATCGGACAGAGAGACCCAGTACTTC